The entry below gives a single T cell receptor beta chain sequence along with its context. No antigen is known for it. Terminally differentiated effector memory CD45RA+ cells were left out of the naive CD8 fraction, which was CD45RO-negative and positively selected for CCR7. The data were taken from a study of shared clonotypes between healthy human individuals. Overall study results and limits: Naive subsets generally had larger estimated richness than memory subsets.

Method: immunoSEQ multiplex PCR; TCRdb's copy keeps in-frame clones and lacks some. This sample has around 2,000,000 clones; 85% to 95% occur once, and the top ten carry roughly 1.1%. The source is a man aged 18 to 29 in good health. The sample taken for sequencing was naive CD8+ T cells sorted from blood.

The CDR3 reads CASSQHAGLLNTGELFF. Written as DNA, the CDR3 is TGCGCCAGCAGCCAACACGCGGGACTCTTGAACACCGGGGAGCTGTTTTTT. V gene TRBV4-3 combines with J gene TRBJ2-2; a possible D gene is TRBD2 (6 bases). This CDR3 is 17 amino acids long. The V end lost 2 bases, the J end lost 1 base, and 14 bases lay between the germline ends. Germline V gene lookup returns CDR1 LGHNA and CDR2 YSLEER.